A selection of T cell receptor beta chains follows, all from one sample in a study of cytomegalovirus exposure and HLA in healthy donors. Repertoires were generated with immunoSEQ multiplex PCR, while TCRdb's copy carries only in-frame clones and drops some. The sample holds just under 150,000 clones, around 80% seen once. The sequenced sample was PBMCs. These receptors all come from a woman in her 30s in good health and CMV-seronegative. Each CDR3 is given with its conserved first and last residue. The D gene is left open where the match is weak. Size is omitted from some rows. Given values are once, few, many or a class for expanded clones.

clone size,D gene,V gene,J gene,CDR3 DNA,CDR3 protein
NA,NA,TRBV4-1,TRBJ1-5,TGCGCCAGCAGCCAAGCACTCTTAAATCAGCCCCAGCATTTT,CASSQALLNQPQHF
NA,NA,TRBV10-1,TRBJ2-7,TGCGCCAGCTCTGGGGGGGGCTTCTCCTACGAGCAGTACTTC,CASSGGGFSYEQYF
NA,NA,TRBV2,TRBJ1-1,TGTGCCAGCACGGGGGGCGCAGGCACTGAAGCTTTCTTT,CASTGGAGTEAFF
few,TRBD1,TRBV10-3,TRBJ2-7,TGTGCCATCAGAACTGCTATTCCCGGGACAGAGACTTACGAGCAGTACTTC,CAIRTAIPGTETYEQYF
NA,TRBD2,TRBV5-1,TRBJ2-2,TGCGCCAGCAGCCCGGTCCGGACTAGCGGGAGAGGGGAGCTGTTTTTT,CASSPVRTSGRGELFF
NA,TRBD1,TRBV5-1,TRBJ1-2,TGCGCCAGCAGCAAGGGCTCTCCTTTCTTAGACAGGGGTGATCGGTATGGCTACACCTTC,CASSKGSPFLDRGDRYGYTF
once,TRBD2,TRBV30,TRBJ2-2,TGTGCCTGGAGGTTACTAGCGGGAAGCGGGGAGCTGTTTTTT,CAWRLLAGSGELFF
NA,TRBD1,TRBV30,TRBJ1-1,TGTGCCTGGGACAGGGGGGTAGGCACTGAAGCTTTCTTT,CAWDRGVGTEAFF
NA,NA,TRBV27,TRBJ2-1,TGTGCCAGCAGCAATAGATGGATACAGGGTAGGGATGAGCAGTTCTTC,CASSNRWIQGRDEQFF
NA,TRBD1,TRBV19,TRBJ1-5,TGTGCCACCCGGACCAGGGGGAACAATCAGCCCCAGCATTTT,CATRTRGNNQPQHF
once,NA,TRBV11-2,TRBJ2-7,TGTGCCAGCAGCTGGAAGGGAGCCTACGAGCAGTACTTC,CASSWKGAYEQYF
NA,TRBD2,TRBV28,TRBJ2-7,TGTGCCAGCAGTTTGCTTGGGACTAGCGACTACGAGCAGTACTTC,CASSLLGTSDYEQYF
once,TRBD1,TRBV7-2,TRBJ1-3,TGTGCCAGCAGCCTTGCAGGGGGCTCTGGAAACACCATATATTTT,CASSLAGGSGNTIYF
NA,NA,TRBV19,TRBJ2-7,TGTGCCAGTAGTATTACCGAGCGTTCCTACGAGCAGTACTTC,CASSITERSYEQYF
once,NA,TRBV11-1,TRBJ2-7,TGTGCCAGCAGCTTAGGGCCAGGCCCTGACTACGAGCAGTACTTC,CASSLGPGPDYEQYF
NA,NA,TRBV5-1,TRBJ2-3,TGCGCCAGCAGCTTGGTTTCGGCAGATACGCAGTATTTT,CASSLVSADTQYF
once,NA,TRBV2,TRBJ2-3,TGTGCCAGCAGCCCAGTAGCTAGCACAGATACGCAGTATTTT,CASSPVASTDTQYF
few,TRBD1,TRBV19,TRBJ1-1,TGTGCCAGTAGTTTACAGGCGGACAGGACTACTGAAGCTTTCTTT,CASSLQADRTTEAFF
NA,TRBD1,TRBV5-1,TRBJ2-1,TGCGCCAGCAGCTTGGCAGGACAGGGGTCAAAGCAGTTCTTC,CASSLAGQGSKQFF
NA,NA,TRBV7-6,TRBJ2-7,TGTGCCAGCAGCTTATGGCAGGGTGGTCCCTACGAGCAGTACTTC,CASSLWQGGPYEQYF
NA,TRBD1,TRBV27,TRBJ1-2,TGTGCCAGCAGTTTACTCCCGGGACAGGGTTTGTCGAACGCGAGGGGCTACACCTTC,CASSLLPGQGLSNARGYTF
once,NA,TRBV11-2,TRBJ1-1,TGTGCCAGCAGCCCGACCTCGATAGACAGTAACACTGAAGCTTTCTTT,CASSPTSIDSNTEAFF
NA,NA,TRBV29-1,TRBJ2-7,TGCAGCGCGCGGGACTGGAGCTCCTACGAGCAGTACTTC,CSARDWSSYEQYF
NA,TRBD1,TRBV5-1,TRBJ2-5,TGCGCCAGCAGCTTGGGGGGACAGGCGCAAGAGACCCAGTACTTC,CASSLGGQAQETQYF
NA,NA,TRBV28,TRBJ1-1,TGTGCCAGCAGTCCGACGACACTGAACACTGAAGCTTTCTTT,CASSPTTLNTEAFF
NA,TRBD2,TRBV30,TRBJ2-3,TGTGCCTGGAGTGATCGGAGCGGGGGCCCAAATACGCAGTATTTT,CAWSDRSGGPNTQYF
NA,NA,TRBV9,TRBJ2-7,TGTGCCAGCAGCGCACTAGGCAACTCCTACGAGCAGTACTTC,CASSALGNSYEQYF
NA,NA,TRBV19,TRBJ2-7,TGTGCCAGTAGTATAGGGGCAGGGGAATCGTACGAGCAGTACTTC,CASSIGAGESYEQYF
NA,TRBD2,TRBV5-1,TRBJ2-1,TGCGCCAGCAGCTTGGCTAGCGGGGGAGGGAATGAGCAGTTCTTC,CASSLASGGGNEQFF
NA,NA,TRBV5-6,TRBJ2-7,TGTGCCAGCAGCATTACAGGGGACTTCTACGAGCAGTACTTC,CASSITGDFYEQYF
NA,NA,TRBV5-1,TRBJ1-2,TGCGCCAGCAGCTTGGTTCCAGGGCGCGGCTATGGCTACACCTTC,CASSLVPGRGYGYTF
NA,NA,TRBV28,TRBJ2-3,TGTGCCAGCAGGAGCACCATTGTGACAGATACGCAGTATTTT,CASRSTIVTDTQYF
NA,NA,TRBV10-3,TRBJ1-5,TGTGCCATCAGTGAGTCGCGACAGAGCAATCAGCCCCAGCATTTT,CAISESRQSNQPQHF
NA,TRBD1,TRBV7-9,TRBJ2-7,TGTGCCAGCAGCTTAGAGGGACAGCCCTCCTACGAGCAGTACTTC,CASSLEGQPSYEQYF
NA,NA,TRBV9,TRBJ2-2,TGTGCCAGCAGCGGAGGGACAAACACCGGGGAGCTGTTTTTT,CASSGGTNTGELFF
few,TRBD1,TRBV5-4,TRBJ1-1,TGTGCCAGCAGCCCAGGGGGCTCGAACACTGAAGCTTTCTTT,CASSPGGSNTEAFF
NA,TRBD1,TRBV19,TRBJ2-7,TGTGCCAGTAGTTTTGGGACAGGGGAGGCCTACGAGCAGTACTTC,CASSFGTGEAYEQYF
NA,NA,TRBV2,TRBJ2-7,TGTGCCAGCAGCATCAGGGTCTCCTCCTACGAGCAGTACTTC,CASSIRVSSYEQYF
NA,NA,TRBV9,TRBJ2-2,TGTGCCAGCAGCGTAGACAGGGCGAACACCGGGGAGCTGTTTTTT,CASSVDRANTGELFF
NA,NA,TRBV2,TRBJ1-1,TGTGCCAGCAGGCCCGACACGGGTCAGGGGAACACTGAAGCTTTCTTT,CASRPDTGQGNTEAFF
NA,NA,TRBV5-1,TRBJ1-2,TGCGCCAGCAGCTTGGATTGGAGAGATGGCTACACCTTC,CASSLDWRDGYTF